Below, one T cell receptor beta chain is given with its context. The antigen this receptor binds is unknown. One base away there is no much larger clone; base qualities are not given. CDR1 SGDLS and CDR2 YYNGEE are derived from the germline V gene. Reading from cysteine to phenylalanine, the CDR3 counts 16 amino acids. Kept here is only the CDR3 DNA, which spans 48 bases and is read in frame from base 1. V loses 6 bases, J loses 4 bases, and the germline ends lie 22 bases apart. This entry comes from a study of shared clonotypes between healthy human individuals (dated by TCRdb to 2020 to 2022). About the study as a whole: The cohort included three men and a couple of women between 18 and 49 years of age. Per donor, three plates each were used for CD4 naive and CD4 memory, two for CD8 naive, and one for CD8 memory. Each donor's leukapheresis produced roughly between about 0.8 and 10 billion PBMCs. To estimate repertoire size and how much clonotype sharing occurs between individuals, the study deeply sequenced the blood TCR repertoires of 4 to 6 healthy adults. Different laboratories and diverse techniques were used to prepare libraries and sequence TCR repertoires, to increase sequencing depth and limit assay-specific biases. Summary of the overall study and its limitations: Larger estimated clonotype richness was generally found for naive subsets than for memory subsets. Even with the large sequencing depth, rarefaction of the sorted-subset datasets indicated that sequencing was incomplete. Pairwise subsampling led to the expectation that sequencing depth would affect the degree of clonotype sharing among donors. Because the study included a small number of donors, the genetic and exposure-history diversity represented was limited. Across a few donors, roughly 5% of naive CD4, over 3% of naive CD8, under 2.5% of memory CD4, and about 0.4% of memory CD8 clonotypes were shared. Clonotypes shared by all four sorted-subset donors showed higher generation probabilities than non-shared clonotypes. Sampling was restricted to blood, and TCR repertoires in tissues likely differ from the TCR repertoires found in blood.

CD8 naive samples consisted of CD45RO-negative cells that were positively selected for CCR7, yielding a CD45RA+CCR7+ population without TemRA cells. The donors were healthy, HIV-negative adults with no recently reported acute infections or vaccinations. Only Caucasian adults living in Nashville, Tennessee, USA were represented among the donors. Blood was collected by leukapheresis, and PBMCs were isolated by Ficoll-Histopaque density gradient centrifugation and then cryopreserved in liquid nitrogen vapor phase. Purity and quantity of every magnetically sorted T cell population were checked by analytical flow cytometry. Each sorted fraction had its genomic DNA isolated and then quantified by UV absorbance on a Nanodrop 2000c. Using the deep immunoSEQ assay, TCR CDR3 regions were amplified from genomic DNA by multiplex PCR. Extracted genomic DNA from each cell subset was distributed evenly across all wells of several immunoSEQ 96-well plates, and each plate was treated as a replicate. For sorted subsets, each replicate PCR was loaded with about 200 ng genomic DNA, equivalent to 30,000 or so T cell genomes. Purified libraries were measured with a Qubit 3.0 fluorometer, size-checked on a Bioanalyzer 2100, and measured again with the KAPA Library Quantification kit. Every immunoSEQ 96-well plate was sequenced on a dedicated single-read 150-cycle Illumina NextSeq 550 flow cell. The authors' analysis ran thus. The immunoSEQ output contained only junctional sequences without quality scores, so filtering could not match that applied to full-length reads. Sequences were annotated with PyIR, a Python wrapper for IgBLAST v1.9, using IMGT germline references to assign V/J genes and CDR3. Reads were removed for weak V/J assignments (E-value above 1e-6), missing CDR3, stop codons, out-of-frame junctions, or ambiguous translated residues. V3J clonotypes were defined as sequences sharing an identical inferred V gene, J gene, and CDR3 amino acid sequence. To compute the percentage overlap between repertoires, the number of shared unique clonotypes was divided by the size of the smaller repertoire. Richness of each repertoire was evaluated using RTK rarefaction, the Chao1 estimator, and Recon v2.1 estimates of unobserved clonotypes. Generation probabilities for all TCRbeta clonotypes obtained by the gDNA method from several donors were computed using OLGA. What TCRdb holds here is the immuneACCESS table cut down to in-frame rearrangements. Part of the clones is not present; checked against another copy, under half of the missing clones reflect an unresolved V gene, and the others are unexplained. V and J calls and clone size follow that table, whereas D and trimming were derived from the DNA. A total of around 1.9 million clones appear in this sample, roughly 93% of them only once. The top ten clonotypes cover approximately 1.7% of the sample.

The rearrangement joined TRBV9 to TRBJ1-2; no confident D gene assignment can be made. The sample consisted of naive CD8+ T cells from PBMCs. What the cell subset or site label conveys for this sample: CD45RA+CCR7+. This sequence originates from a man between 18 and 29 years old in good health. Some clones in this sample may be carry-over from other donors' samples. The nucleotide sequence reads TGTGCCAGCATGGCAGTTGTCGCGTACCCCGGCTATGGCTACACCTTC. Its protein is CASMAVVAYPGYGYTF.